Shown below are 14 T cell receptor beta chains from a single sample sequenced in a study of cytomegalovirus exposure and HLA in healthy donors. Researchers ran the PCR with 60 Vbeta and 13 Jbeta primers. Assay used: immunoSEQ multiplex PCR; TCRdb lists only in-frame clones, some missing. The sample carries over 120,000 clones, almost 85% recorded once. Sequencing used PBMCs. The source of these receptors is a man aged 25-45 years in good health and CMV-seropositive.

The chain has TRBV7-9 and TRBJ1-5; the D gene is possibly TRBD1 (6 bases). The CDR3 runs to 15 residues. Germline V gene lookup returns CDR1 SEHNR and CDR2 FQNEAQ (reference sequence). V was clipped by 1 base and J by 7 bases, with 14 bases between them. CDR3 in amino acids: CASSLVGAGNQPQHF. The CDR3 region has the DNA TGTGCCAGCAGCTTAGTGGGGGCAGGGAACCAGCCCCAGCATTTT.

This sequence joins TRBV4-2 and TRBJ2-1; TRBD1 is a possible D gene (5 bases). This CDR3 is 16 amino acids long. Germline V gene sequence: CDR1 LGHNA, CDR2 YNFKEQ. The germline V and J ends were trimmed by 6 bases and 2 bases, with 17 bases remaining between them. CDR3 nucleotides: TGTGCCAGCAGGGAACCTGACAGTGGGCCCTACAATGAGCAGTTCTTC. It translates to CASREPDSGPYNEQFF.

The CDR3 DNA sequence: TGTGCCAGCAGTTTGTCAGGCAATAATTCACCCCTCCACTTT. Translating it yields CASSLSGNNSPLHF. The chain links TRBV6-5 to TRBJ1-6, with D unresolved. From germline, CDR1 is MNHEY and CDR2 SVGAGI. Trimming pared 4 bases from V and 5 bases from J, leaving 9 bases between. The CDR3 consists of 14 residues.

As DNA, the CDR3 is TGTGCCAGCACTACTCTGGGGCACTCCTACGAGCAGTACTTC. Residues: CASTTLGHSYEQYF. The chain carries TRBV6-1 and TRBJ2-7, with D perhaps TRBD1 (5 bases). This CDR3 spans 14 amino acids. Germline lookup yields CDR1 MNHNS and CDR2 SASEGT. V dropped 7 bases and J dropped 0 bases, with 13 bases sitting between them.

The chain carries TRBV9 and TRBJ2-3; D is perhaps TRBD2 (6 bases). Germline CDR1 SGDLS, CDR2 YYNGEE. The CDR3 consists of 16 residues. The V end was cut by 4 bases, the J end by 2 bases, with 17 bases between. In DNA, the CDR3 is TGTGCCAGCAGCCCCGACGGGGCGGGAATCACAGATACGCAGTATTTT. This translates into CASSPDGAGITDTQYF. Full variable domain (missing parts from reference TRBV9 and TRBJ2-3): DSGVTQTPKHLITATGQRVTLRCSPRSGDLSVYWYQQSLDQGLQFLIQYYNGEERAKGNILERFSAQQFPDLHSELNLSSLELGDSALYFCASSPDGAGITDTQYFGPGTRLTVL.

The rearrangement joins TRBV7-7 to TRBJ2-1; 9 bases agree with TRBD2. This CDR3 has 16 amino acids. The germline V gene has CDR1 SSHAT and CDR2 FNYEAQ (reference sequence). The V segment lost 2 bases and the J segment 4 bases; nucleotides outside the gene matches: 6. The CDR3 loop is CASSLSPSGAYNEQFF. The CDR3 DNA reads as TGTGCCAGCAGCTTATCCCCTAGCGGGGCTTACAATGAGCAGTTCTTC.

This clone was seen just once. The gene calls are TRBV4-2 and TRBJ2-5, with D perhaps matching TRBD2 (5 bases). The CDR3 loop spans 16 amino acids. The germline gives CDR1 LGHNA, CDR2 YNFKEQ. Between the trimmed V and J ends, which lost 2 bases and 0 bases, there was a span of 13 bases. In DNA form, the CDR3 reads TGTGCCAGCAGCCAAAGCCGCGGAGGATACCAAGAGACCCAGTACTTC. Its protein product is CASSQSRGGYQETQYF.

The chain uses TRBV6-5 and TRBJ1-3; no clear D gene. Per germline, CDR1 MNHEY and CDR2 SVGAGI. There are 11 residues in the CDR3. With 7 bases removed from V and 4 bases from J, the gap between germline ends came to 5 bases. CDR3 amino acids: CASTRGNTIYF. CDR3 sequence (DNA): TGTGCCAGCACCCGGGGAAACACCATATATTTT.

The chain has TRBV11-2 and TRBJ1-4, with D possibly being TRBD1 (5 bases). Between the trimmed V and J ends, which lost 1 base and 12 bases, there was a span of 12 bases. There are 13 residues in the CDR3. Germline loops: CDR1 SGHAT, CDR2 FQNNGV. CDR3 sequence: CASSLGRTTELFF. The CDR3 bases are TGTGCCAGCAGCTTAGGACGGACAACCGAACTGTTTTTT.

This clone occurred once. The chain combines TRBV18 with TRBJ2-7; 7 nucleotides line up with TRBD2. Germline CDR1 is KGHSH and CDR2 is LQKENI. The CDR3 covers 16 residues. V was pared by 6 bases and J by 2 bases, with 13 bases of the junction left unmatched. The CDR3 nucleotides read TGTGCCAGCTCGACCATTGGGGGGGGACCCACCTACGAGCAGTACTTC. The encoded protein is CASSTIGGGPTYEQYF. The full variable domain, in which reference TRBV18 and TRBJ2-7 provide the parts outside the CDR3, is NAGVMQNPRHLVRRRGQEARLRCSPMKGHSHVYWYRQLPEEGLKFMVYLQKENIIDESGMPKERFSAEFPKEGPSILRIQQVVRGDSAAYFCASSTIGGGPTYEQYFGPGTRLTVT.

V and J are TRBV5-1 and TRBJ2-1, with D maybe TRBD2 (7 bases). CDR1 SGHRS and CDR2 YFSETQ come from the germline V gene. The germline V and J ends were trimmed by 9 bases and 8 bases, with 24 bases remaining between them. The CDR3 totals 15 residues. CDR3 region: CATLGVRGLRDEQFF. CDR3 DNA: TGCGCCACCCTCGGGGTCAGGGGACTACGGGATGAGCAGTTCTTC.

V gene TRBV7-8 combines with J gene TRBJ2-7, with D unclear. This CDR3 region has 13 residues. V lost 3 bases and J 4 bases, leaving 10 bases between the germline ends. Germline assignment: CDR1 SGHVS and CDR2 FQNEAQ. CDR3 residues: CASSFEEAYEQYF. In DNA, the CDR3 is TGTGCCAGCAGCTTTGAGGAAGCGTACGAGCAGTACTTC.

The V call is TRBV7-2, the J call TRBJ1-2, with 8 bases matching TRBD1. The V segment lost 4 bases and the J segment 4 bases; nucleotides outside the gene matches: 8. Per germline, CDR1 SGHTA and CDR2 FQGNSA. The CDR3 sequence is 15 residues long. CDR3 protein: CASSSQTGVSYGYTF. The CDR3 DNA follows: TGTGCCAGCAGCTCGCAGACAGGGGTTAGCTATGGCTACACCTTC. The whole variable domain, filled in from reference TRBV7-2 and TRBJ1-2, reads GAGVSQSPSNKVTEKGKDVELRCDPISGHTALYWYRQSLGQGLEFLIYFQGNSAPDKSGLPSDRFSAERTGGSVSTLTIQRTQQEDSAVYLCASSSQTGVSYGYTFGSGTRLTVV.

The chain joins TRBV6-5 to TRBJ2-7; no clear D. The CDR3 has 11 amino acids. CDR1 and CDR2 (germline): MNHEY, SVGAGI. V lost 4 bases, J lost 3 bases, and 4 bases lay in between. As DNA, the CDR3 is TGTGCCAGCAGTTCTAACTACGAGCAGTACTTC. This encodes CASSSNYEQYF.